This TCR beta chain stems from a study of cytomegalovirus exposure and HLA in healthy donors. Study-level findings and limits: The investigators catalogued 164 TCR beta chains as cytomegalovirus-associated. Association of a missense DCLRE1C variant with TCR beta V- and J-gene trimming was reported in a later analysis.

The CDR3 is 14 amino acids. Trimming removed 4 bases from V and 3 bases from J, with 13 bases in between. Germline V gene sequence: CDR1 SGHNT, CDR2 YYREEE (reference sequence). On this clone: The antigen is unknown.

PCR involved 60 Vbeta and 13 Jbeta primers. Clones were read by immunoSEQ multiplex PCR, and TCRdb kept only the in-frame ones, dropping some. The table records about 150,000 clones, more than 75% of them present only once. The J gene is TRBJ1-2, the V gene TRBV5-4; weak D call: TRBD1 (6 bases). Specimen: PBMCs. The TCR sequence derives from a man aged 30-40 years in good health and CMV-seropositive. The CDR3 region is CASSDPGQDYGYTF. The CDR3 bases are TGTGCCAGCAGCGACCCGGGACAAGACTATGGCTACACCTTC.